The subject of this entry is one TCR beta chain. The CDR3 extends over 15 amino acids. The germline V gene has CDR1 WSHSY and CDR2 SAAADI. V lost 4 bases and J lost 1, with 12 bases in between. Authors' data handling: Reference gene primer amplification in the assay estimated nucleated cell counts. The table came from immunoSEQ multiplex PCR; TCRdb's copy has only in-frame clones and leaves some out. V, J and clone size are those of that table, while D and trimming were read from the DNA. The table records about 140,000 clones, 65% to 80% of them present only once. These data originate in a study of blood T cell repertoires in COVID-19. Study-level background: Sites in the United States, Italy and Spain provided acute and convalescent COVID-19 samples. In each case, the material was cDNA or gDNA derived from T cells, B-cell-depleted T cells, or PBMCs.

Sequencing was performed on peripheral blood. The genes are TRBV10-2 and TRBJ2-3; D possibly corresponds to TRBD2 (6 bases). The receptor's source is a man aged 45-65 years with acute or convalescent COVID-19. CDR3 amino acids: CASSVRGLRTDTQYF. CDR3 DNA sequence: TGCGCCAGCAGTGTCCGGGGACTCCGCACAGATACGCAGTATTTT.